Below, 32 T cell receptor beta chains from the same sample are listed, as sequenced in a study of T cell repertoires in cytomegalovirus infection. For these TCRs, the target antigens are not known. MiXCR, run by TCRdb on the reads, gives a single entry per CDR3 protein. The sample shows more than 85,000 distinct CDR3 sequences, around 29% of them seen only once. Sequencing was performed on CD8+ T cells from cultured PBMCs, taken from culture after CMV antigen stimulation. These receptors were collected from a human donor in good health (CMV status not recorded). Some clones in this sample may be carry-over from other donors' samples.

This clonotype was detected only a few times. The rearrangement links TRBV7-9 to TRBJ1-2; 9 nucleotides align to TRBD1. J was trimmed by 4 bases and V by 3 bases; bases with no gene match: 6. Germline CDR1 reads SEHNR; CDR2 reads FQNEAQ (reference sequence). This CDR3 region has 15 residues. CDR3 region: CASSLVGQGFYGYTF. The CDR3 DNA sequence: TGTGCCAGCAGCTTGGTAGGACAGGGGTTCTATGGCTACACCTTC.

J is TRBJ2-1 and V is TRBV19; the D is unclear. The CDR3 has 12 residues. The V gene's germline CDR1 is LNHDA and CDR2 SQIVND (reference sequence). V lost 10 bases and J 5 bases, leaving 12 bases between the germline ends. The CDR3, as DNA: TGTGCCATCCAGGACGGCAACAATGAGCAGTTCTTC. It translates to CAIQDGNNEQFF.

This clonotype occurred a few times. This chain connects TRBV7-6 to TRBJ1-4, with no clear D. V lost 5 bases, J lost 8 bases, and 6 bases lay in between. Germline-derived CDR1 and CDR2 are SGHVS and FNYEAQ. CDR3 length: 11 amino acids. The CDR3 here is CASSPEEKLFF. The CDR3 nucleotides read TGTGCCAGCAGCCCGGAGGAAAAACTGTTTTTT.

This clonotype was seen ten or more times. The CDR3 bases are TGTGCCAGCAGCCCGAGGGAAGGTACGGGGCGGGCCTACGAGCAGTACTTC. This codes for CASSPREGTGRAYEQYF. The chain carries TRBV6-6 and TRBJ2-7; either TRBD1 or TRBD2 may supply D (5 bases each). Per the germline V gene, CDR1 is MNHNY and CDR2 is SVGAGI (reference sequence). The V end was cut by 6 bases, the J end by 2 bases, with 23 bases between. This CDR3 comprises 17 residues.

The V call is TRBV6-1, the J call TRBJ1-5, with TRBD1 identical over 8 bases. The junction had 16 bases not matched to a gene; V was cut back by 3 bases and J by 3 bases. This CDR3 comprises 19 residues. Germline values: CDR1 MNHNS, CDR2 SASEGT. The CDR3 sequence: CASSDRDRTNQLFNQPQHF. The CDR3 bases are TGTGCCAGCAGTGACCGGGACAGGACCAATCAGCTCTTCAATCAGCCCCAGCATTTT.

This clonotype was seen more than once but under ten times. The CDR3 region is CASGLVQGHTGELFF. DNA of the CDR3: TGTGCTAGTGGTTTGGTACAGGGTCACACCGGGGAGCTGTTTTTT. The V call is TRBV12-5, the J call TRBJ2-2, with D tentatively TRBD1 (6 bases). V was trimmed by 0 bases and J by 3 bases, leaving 8 bases between them. The CDR3 loop spans 15 amino acids. Per germline, CDR1 LGHNT and CDR2 FRNRAP. Using reference TRBV12-5 and TRBJ2-2 for the parts outside the CDR3, the full variable domain is DARVTQTPRHKVTEMGQEVTMRCQPILGHNTVFWYRQTMMQGLELLAYFRNRAPLDDSGMPKDRFSAEMPDATLATLKIQPSEPRDSAVYFCASGLVQGHTGELFFGEGSRLTVL.

This clonotype was seen ten or more times. The rearrangement joins TRBV7-2 to TRBJ1-2; 7 positions agree with TRBD1. The CDR3 covers 14 residues. The V segment lost 4 bases and the J segment 2 bases; nucleotides outside the gene matches: 4. Germline V gene data show CDR1 as SGHTA and CDR2 as FQGNSA. The DNA of the CDR3 is TGTGCCAGCAGCTCGGACAGGACAAACTATGGCTACACCTTC. This gives the protein CASSSDRTNYGYTF.

The chain joins TRBV30 to TRBJ2-7, with D possibly being TRBD1 or TRBD2 (5 bases each). V shed 5 bases and J shed 2 bases, with 10 bases lying between them. Germline V gene sequence: CDR1 GTSNPN, CDR2 SVGIG (reference sequence). The CDR3 covers 12 residues. For the CDR3, the DNA is TGTGCCTGGGGGACCCTTGCCTACGAGCAGTACTTC. Protein: CAWGTLAYEQYF. Full variable domain (rest looked up from reference TRBV30 and TRBJ2-7): SQTIHQWPATLVQPVGSPLSLECTVEGTSNPNLYWYRQAAGRGLQLLFYSVGIGQISSEVPQNLSASRPQDRQFILSSKKLLLSDSGFYLCAWGTLAYEQYFGPGTRLTVT.

At least ten counts were recorded for this clonotype. The chain recombines TRBV7-9 with TRBJ1-2, with TRBD1 matching over 10 bases. The junction had 11 bases not matched to a gene; V was cut back by 3 bases and J by 7 bases. From germline, CDR1 is SEHNR and CDR2 FQNEAQ (reference sequence). This CDR3 has 16 residues. The CDR3 here is CASSFSPTGGFLGYTF. In DNA form, the CDR3 reads TGTGCCAGCAGCTTCTCCCCGACAGGGGGCTTCCTTGGCTACACCTTC.

This clonotype has ten or more counts. V and J are TRBV7-8 and TRBJ1-5; D not resolved. Germline V gives CDR1 SGHVS, CDR2 FQNEAQ. The CDR3 is 13 amino acids. Trimming took off 5 bases at V and 5 bases at J, with 10 bases between the two ends. The DNA of the CDR3 is TGTGCCAGCAGCATAAAAGGAGATCAGCCCCAGCATTTT. Encoded protein: CASSIKGDQPQHF.

This clonotype was counted between two and nine times. This rearrangement joins TRBV4-1 to TRBJ1-2, with D unclear. CDR1 MGHRA and CDR2 YSYEKL come from the germline V gene. The V end lost 0 bases, the J end lost 1 base, and 9 bases lay between the germline ends. The CDR3 consists of 15 residues. CDR3 DNA: TGCGCCAGCAGCCAAGATCGTACCGTTAACTATGGCTACACCTTC. Its protein is CASSQDRTVNYGYTF.

This clonotype was seen more than once but under ten times. J is TRBJ2-1 and V is TRBV7-4; D might be TRBD1 or TRBD2, each matching 5 bases. The CDR3 has 13 amino acids. The germline CDR1 and CDR2 sequences are SGHVT and SQSDAQ. Trimming pared 7 bases from V and 2 bases from J, leaving 9 bases between. The CDR3 here is CASTRGPYNEQFF. In DNA, the CDR3 is TGTGCCAGCACCCGGGGACCCTACAATGAGCAGTTCTTC.

V and J are TRBV7-9 and TRBJ2-5, with 7 bases lining up with TRBD1. The CDR3 is 17 residues long. With V trimmed by 4 bases and J by 3 bases, 14 bases remained unmatched. CDR1 is SEHNR and CDR2 is FQNEAQ in the germline V gene (reference sequence). The CDR3, as DNA: TGTGCCAGCAGCTCCTCCGGCCGGGACAGAGAAGAAGAGACCCAGTACTTC. Residues: CASSSSGRDREEETQYF.

This rearrangement joins TRBV6-1 to TRBJ1-4; D is uncertain. Trimming removed 1 base from V and 8 bases from J, with 14 bases in between. In germline, CDR1 is MNHNS, CDR2 SASEGT. The CDR3 sequence is 15 residues long. In nucleotides, the CDR3 is TGTGCCAGCAGTGAAGAGGCCGGACTGCTAGAAAAACTGTTTTTT. It is translated as CASSEEAGLLEKLFF.

This chain connects TRBV28 to TRBJ2-3; D unresolved. The CDR3 covers 14 residues. Germline assignment: CDR1 MDHEN and CDR2 SYDVKM. The V gene lost 6 bases and the J gene lost 5 bases, with 15 bases spanning the gap. CDR3 sequence: CASSNPPLGDTQYF. CDR3 nucleotides: TGTGCCAGCAGCAACCCTCCCTTGGGAGATACGCAGTATTTT.

At least ten counts were recorded for this clonotype. The chain links TRBV7-6 to TRBJ1-1, with D possibly matching TRBD1 (6 bases). The length of the CDR3 is 13 residues. V shed 1 base and J shed 5 bases, with 8 bases lying between them. Germline loops: CDR1 SGHVS, CDR2 FNYEAQ. CDR3 amino acids: CASSLDRVTEAFF. In DNA, the CDR3 is TGTGCCAGCAGCTTAGACAGGGTTACTGAAGCTTTCTTT.

This clonotype was detected a few times. V is TRBV6-1 and J is TRBJ2-1; D may be TRBD1 (5 bases). The CDR3 has 16 residues. Trimming pared 3 bases from V and 1 base from J, leaving 13 bases between. Germline V gene sequence: CDR1 MNHNS, CDR2 SASEGT. The CDR3 DNA follows: TGTGCCAGCAGTGAGGGTACAGGCTATTCCTACAATGAGCAGTTCTTC. This sequence encodes CASSEGTGYSYNEQFF.

This chain connects TRBV5-4 to TRBJ1-4; 7 positions agree with TRBD1. CDR3 length: 15 residues. The ends lost 4 bases at V and 2 bases at J; junction bases unmatched: 5. From germline, CDR1 is SGHNT and CDR2 YYREEE (reference sequence). In DNA, the CDR3 is TGTGCCAGCAGCAGCCCGACAGGGACTAATGAAAAACTGTTTTTT. Amino acid sequence: CASSSPTGTNEKLFF. The full variable domain, in which reference TRBV5-4 and TRBJ1-4 provide the parts outside the CDR3, is ETGVTQSPTHLIKTRGQQVTLRCSSQSGHNTVSWYQQALGQGPQFIFQYYREEENGRGNFPPRFSGLQFPNYSSELNVNALELDDSALYLCASSSPTGTNEKLFFGSGTQLSVL.

This clonotype occurred many times. The V and J genes are TRBV7-2 and TRBJ2-7; the match to TRBD2 covers 7 bases. The germline V gene has CDR1 SGHTA and CDR2 FQGNSA. V lost 2 bases to trimming and J lost 3 bases; unmatched junction nucleotides: 7. The CDR3 covers 15 residues. The CDR3: CASSLLPGGLYEQYF. Here the CDR3 DNA reads TGTGCCAGCAGCTTACTCCCGGGGGGTCTCTACGAGCAGTACTTC. Full variable domain (missing parts from reference TRBV7-2 and TRBJ2-7): GAGVSQSPSNKVTEKGKDVELRCDPISGHTALYWYRQSLGQGLEFLIYFQGNSAPDKSGLPSDRFSAERTGGSVSTLTIQRTQQEDSAVYLCASSLLPGGLYEQYFGPGTRLTVT.

This clonotype was observed many times. This sequence joins TRBV28 and TRBJ2-7; 13 nucleotides align to TRBD2. The V and J ends lost 2 bases and 2 bases, in that order; junction bases with no gene match: 0. The CDR3 extends over 15 amino acids. Per germline, CDR1 MDHEN and CDR2 SYDVKM. CDR3 nucleotides: TGTGCCAGCAGTTTAACTAGCGGGGGGGCCTACGAGCAGTACTTC. It codes for CASSLTSGGAYEQYF.

The gene calls are TRBV20-1 and TRBJ2-7; no definite D call. CDR3 length equals 10 residues. CDR1 and CDR2 (germline): DFQATT, SNEGSKA (reference sequence). The V gene lost 3 bases and the J gene lost 9 bases, with 9 bases spanning the gap. CDR3 amino acids: CSARDRWQYF. CDR3 DNA: TGCAGTGCTAGGGACCGATGGCAGTACTTC.

Note on this clonotype: It may be a read error: a sequence one base away is much more abundant. J is TRBJ2-1 and V is TRBV5-6, with D unresolved. Trimming stripped 5 bases from V and 6 bases from J, with 9 bases between. Germline V gives CDR1 SGHDT, CDR2 YYEEEE. This CDR3 spans 12 amino acids. Here the CDR3 DNA reads TGTGCCAGCAGTGTGATAGCCAATGAGCAGTTCTTC. It codes for CASSVIANEQFF.

This clonotype showed up just a few times. This sequence joins TRBV27 and TRBJ2-5; D is undetermined. Trimming removed 6 bases at V and 0 bases at J, with 8 bases between. Germline-derived CDR1 and CDR2 are MNHEY and SMNVEV (reference sequence). The CDR3 totals 13 residues. The DNA for the CDR3 is TGTGCCAGCAGCCACCCGGACCAAGAGACCCAGTACTTC. It yields the protein CASSHPDQETQYF.

This rearrangement joins TRBV27 to TRBJ1-2; unclear D gene. The CDR3 is made up of 13 amino acids. Germline CDR1 reads MNHEY; CDR2 reads SMNVEV (reference sequence). V lost 6 bases, J lost 2 bases, and 10 bases lay in between. The CDR3 sequence is CASSPRQNYGYTF. The CDR3 nucleotides are TGTGCCAGCAGCCCTAGGCAAAACTATGGCTACACCTTC.

The rearrangement uses TRBV27 and TRBJ1-1; D gene ambiguous. Per the germline V gene, CDR1 is MNHEY and CDR2 is SMNVEV (reference sequence). The length of the CDR3 is 17 residues. Deletions cut 6 bases from V and 0 bases from J, with 20 bases between. The CDR3 region is CASSHRSPSGLNTEAFF. The CDR3 nucleotides read TGTGCCAGCAGCCATAGGTCCCCCAGCGGGTTGAACACTGAAGCTTTCTTT.

This sequence joins TRBV7-9 and TRBJ2-2, with TRBD1 as a possible D gene (6 bases). The CDR3 is 14 residues long. The V gene's germline CDR1 is SEHNR and CDR2 FQNEAQ (reference sequence). V gave up 4 bases and J gave up 6 bases, with 12 bases separating them. CDR3 bases: TGTGCCAGCAGCTCTCGGACAGACCCCGGGGAGCTGTTTTTT. Residues: CASSSRTDPGELFF.

This clonotype was observed a single time. V is TRBV19 and J is TRBJ1-6; 7 bases line up with TRBD1. In germline, CDR1 is LNHDA, CDR2 SQIVND (reference sequence). With 4 bases clipped from V and 8 bases from J, the junction kept 11 bases outside the gene matches. The CDR3 sequence is 16 residues long. CDR3 bases: TGTGCCAGTAGTACCTTGGGGACAGAAACCTATTCACCCCTCCACTTT. Its protein product is CASSTLGTETYSPLHF.

This clonotype has just a few counts. The J gene is TRBJ2-6, the V gene TRBV20-1; weak D call: TRBD1 (6 bases). From germline, CDR1 is DFQATT and CDR2 SNEGSKA (reference sequence). V was cut by 2 bases and J by 0 bases, with 14 bases left in between. The CDR3 contains 17 residues. CDR3 DNA sequence: TGCAGTGCTAGAATCGCAGGGGCCCTCTCTGGGGCCAACGTCCTGACTTTC. Encoded protein: CSARIAGALSGANVLTF.

This clonotype was recorded a few times. V usage is TRBV28 and J usage is TRBJ1-5, with D unclear. From germline, CDR1 is MDHEN and CDR2 SYDVKM. V was cut by 3 bases and J by 4 bases, with 10 bases left in between. This CDR3 comprises 14 residues. The CDR3 DNA reads TGTGCCAGCAGTTTCCCAGAGGAAAATCAGCCCCAGCATTTT. It is translated as CASSFPEENQPQHF.

This clonotype was observed a few times. V is TRBV28 and J is TRBJ2-7; the match to TRBD1 covers 8 bases. The germline V gene has CDR1 MDHEN and CDR2 SYDVKM. CDR3 length equals 13 residues. With 8 bases clipped from V and 3 bases from J, the junction kept 6 bases outside the gene matches. This chain's CDR3 is CASGGQGFYEQYF. The CDR3 DNA is TGTGCCAGCGGCGGACAGGGTTTCTACGAGCAGTACTTC.

The chain recombines TRBV12-3 or TRBV12-4 with TRBJ1-5; no definite D call. The CDR3 sequence is 12 residues long. With 3 bases removed from V and 1 base from J, the gap between germline ends came to 1 base. CDR3 coding DNA: TGTGCCAGCAGTTTCAGCAATCAGCCCCAGCATTTT. Its translation is CASSFSNQPQHF.

V is TRBV27 and J is TRBJ2-3; TRBD2 aligns across 10 bases. Trimming removed 7 bases from V and 3 bases from J; junction bases left unmatched: 4. The germline CDR1 and CDR2 sequences are MNHEY and SMNVEV (reference sequence). The CDR3 extends over 14 amino acids. CDR3 in amino acids: CASTSGGTTDTQYF. CDR3 nucleotides: TGTGCCAGCACTAGCGGGGGAACTACAGATACGCAGTATTTT.